The 30 T cell receptor beta chains reported below all come from one sample, sequenced in a study of cytomegalovirus exposure and HLA in healthy donors. In the PCR, 60 Vbeta and 13 Jbeta primers were used. The method was immunoSEQ multiplex PCR; TCRdb's version includes in-frame clones alone and lacks a portion of them. In the table there are some 130,000 clones, 77% of which are singletons. The specimen was PBMCs. The receptor source for this set is a man aged 25 to 40 in good health and CMV-seronegative.

The rearrangement links TRBV4-1 to TRBJ2-1; the match to TRBD2 covers 9 bases. CDR1 and CDR2 from the germline V gene are MGHRA and YSYEKL. The CDR3 is 16 residues long. Germline trimming cut 4 bases from V and 7 bases from J; bases unmatched to any gene: 11. CDR3 DNA: TGCGCCAGCAGCCCCCTGGGCGGGAGGGTGTCAAATGAGCAGTTCTTC. Protein sequence: CASSPLGGRVSNEQFF.

The V call is TRBV10-3, the J call TRBJ1-1, with 7 bases fitting TRBD1. The CDR3 loop spans 14 amino acids. The junction had 5 bases not matched to a gene; V was cut back by 7 bases and J by 0 bases. The germline CDR1 and CDR2 sequences are ENHRY and SYGVKD. The DNA for the CDR3 is TGTGCCATCAAGAGCGACAGGGTGAACACTGAAGCTTTCTTT. Encoded protein: CAIKSDRVNTEAFF.

This clone was counted a few times. The chain links TRBV12-5 to TRBJ2-3; D might be TRBD2 (5 bases). V lost 6 bases, J lost 11 bases, and 15 bases lay in between. The CDR3 is made up of 12 amino acids. Germline-derived CDR1 and CDR2 are LGHNT and FRNRAP. This CDR3 reads CASGLTRLGQYF. The CDR3 DNA is TGTGCTAGTGGCCTCACTAGGTTGGGGCAGTATTTT. The full variable domain, in which reference TRBV12-5 and TRBJ2-3 provide the parts outside the CDR3, is DARVTQTPRHKVTEMGQEVTMRCQPILGHNTVFWYRQTMMQGLELLAYFRNRAPLDDSGMPKDRFSAEMPDATLATLKIQPSEPRDSAVYFCASGLTRLGQYFGPGTRLTVL.

The chain combines TRBV7-2 with TRBJ2-2, with a tentative D call TRBD2 (6 bases). The germline V gene encodes CDR1 SGHTA and CDR2 FQGNSA. CDR3 length: 17 residues. Trimming took 8 bases from V and 3 from J, leaving 22 bases between them. The CDR3 loop reads CASVSSRGTFDTGELFF. In DNA form, the CDR3 reads TGTGCCAGCGTCTCCTCCCGGGGGACCTTTGACACCGGGGAGCTGTTTTTT.

This chain uses TRBV5-8 with TRBJ2-7; TRBD1 agrees at 11 bases. Trimming cost V 4 bases and J 5 bases; bases outside gene matches: 2. The CDR3 runs to 13 residues. The germline gives CDR1 SGHTS, CDR2 YDEGEE. CDR3 sequence reads: CASSRDRGDEQYF. CDR3 coding DNA: TGTGCCAGCAGCAGGGACAGGGGGGACGAGCAGTACTTC.

The chain carries TRBV30 and TRBJ2-3; TRBD2 might be the D (5 bases). CDR3 length: 15 residues. Germline assignment: CDR1 GTSNPN and CDR2 SVGIG (reference sequence). V was pared by 4 bases and J by 1 base, with 15 bases between. CDR3 protein: CAWKGGTVGTDTQYF. The CDR3 DNA sequence: TGTGCCTGGAAAGGAGGAACCGTAGGCACAGATACGCAGTATTTT.

The chain links TRBV18 to TRBJ2-7; 7 bases are shared with TRBD1. The V and J ends lost 6 bases and 2 bases, in that order; junction bases with no gene match: 10. The CDR3 covers 15 residues. Germline CDR1 reads KGHSH; CDR2 reads LQKENI. DNA for the CDR3: TGTGCCAGCTCCCTACAGGGGACGGTAACCTACGAGCAGTACTTC. It yields the protein CASSLQGTVTYEQYF.

The V and J genes are TRBV28 and TRBJ1-2, with D possibly being TRBD1 (6 bases). V was clipped by 5 bases and J by 3 bases, with 7 bases between them. The CDR3 loop spans 12 amino acids. Germline V gene data show CDR1 as MDHEN and CDR2 as SYDVKM. In nucleotides, the CDR3 is TGTGCCAGCAGTCGGACAGACTATGGCTACACCTTC. Amino acid sequence: CASSRTDYGYTF.

In regard to this clone: The sample has other DNA sequences that encode this CDR3 too. This rearrangement joins TRBV19 to TRBJ2-5, with a tentative D call TRBD1 (6 bases). The CDR3 is 15 amino acids. Trimming left V 1 base short and J 2 bases short, with 11 bases between. Germline assignment: CDR1 LNHDA and CDR2 SQIVND (reference sequence). Written as DNA, the CDR3 is TGTGCCAGTAGTATAGGGGCAGGGGAACAAGAGACCCAGTACTTC. Amino acid sequence: CASSIGAGEQETQYF.

The chain uses TRBV19 and TRBJ2-4; 13 bases agree with TRBD2. The CDR3 is made up of 17 amino acids. The ends lost 5 bases at V and 6 bases at J; junction bases unmatched: 10. Germline V gene sequence: CDR1 LNHDA, CDR2 SQIVND (reference sequence). In DNA, the CDR3 is TGTGCCAGTAGTCTACCCGGACTAGCGGGAGTGATAAACATTCAGTACTTC. Translating it yields CASSLPGLAGVINIQYF.

The J gene is TRBJ1-4, the V gene TRBV2; no clear D. Germline V gene sequence: CDR1 SNHLY, CDR2 FYNNEI. V gave up 4 bases and J gave up 4 bases, with 10 bases separating them. CDR3 length: 14 residues. CDR3 in DNA: TGTGCCAGCAGTGCACACAGAATTAATGAAAAACTGTTTTTT. Its translation: CASSAHRINEKLFF.

The chain employs TRBV5-1 and TRBJ2-1; 7 bases are shared with TRBD1. The CDR3 spans 16 residues. CDR1 and CDR2 from the germline V gene are SGHRS and YFSETQ. V trimming: 0 bases; J trimming: 1 base; junction bases outside the gene matches: 4. The CDR3 region has the DNA TGCGCCAGCAGCTTGGCGACAGGGCCATCCTACAATGAGCAGTTCTTC. As protein: CASSLATGPSYNEQFF.

This chain joins TRBV4-1 and TRBJ1-5, with a weak D call TRBD1 (5 bases). Trimming stripped 4 bases from V and 2 bases from J, with 15 bases between. This CDR3 region has 16 residues. Germline V gene data show CDR1 as MGHRA and CDR2 as YSYEKL. The CDR3 coding sequence is TGCGCCAGCAGCCTTCGGTCGGGGGAGGGCAATCAGCCCCAGCATTTT. Its protein product is CASSLRSGEGNQPQHF.

The chain recombines TRBV30 with TRBJ2-3, with D perhaps TRBD1 (5 bases). V lost 4 bases, J lost 0 bases, and 8 bases lay in between. CDR3 length: 13 residues. Germline CDR1 and CDR2: GTSNPN and SVGIG (reference sequence). The CDR3 DNA sequence: TGTGCCTGGACGCCAGGGAGCACAGATACGCAGTATTTT. Translation: CAWTPGSTDTQYF.

For this clone: One junction end does not reproduce the germline sequence, and a read error may be involved. The chain couples TRBV5-6 to TRBJ1-1; D gene unclear. This CDR3 has 15 amino acids. Germline-derived CDR1 and CDR2 are SGHDT and YYEEEE. The CDR3 DNA sequence: TGTGCCATCAGCCCGCGGGCTGCGCGAGGCACTGAAGCTTTCTTT. Its protein is CAISPRAARGTEAFF. The whole variable domain, remainder taken from reference TRBV5-6 and TRBJ1-1, is DAGVTQSPTHLIKTRGQQVTLRCSPKSGHDTVSWYQQALGQGPQFIFQYYEEEERQRGNFPDRFSGHQFPNYSSELNVNALLLGDSALYLCAISPRAARGTEAFFGQGTRLTVV.

The rearrangement uses TRBV4-1 and TRBJ2-1; 10 bases are shared with TRBD1. This CDR3 has 14 residues. With 1 base clipped from V and 6 bases from J, the junction kept 0 bases outside the gene matches. Germline CDR1 is MGHRA and CDR2 is YSYEKL. This chain's CDR3 is CASSQGTGGNEQFF. The CDR3 DNA reads as TGCGCCAGCAGCCAAGGGACAGGGGGCAATGAGCAGTTCTTC.

This chain links TRBV13 with TRBJ1-5; possibly TRBD1 for D (5 bases). The CDR3 is 16 amino acids. V lost 0 bases and J 2 bases, leaving 11 bases between the germline ends. CDR1 is PRHDT, CDR2 FYEKMQ, per germline (reference sequence). CDR3 DNA: TGTGCCAGCAGCTTAGGCCGATCGGGGGGCAATCAGCCCCAGCATTTT. Translated: CASSLGRSGGNQPQHF.

The V gene is TRBV6-1, the J gene TRBJ1-3, with TRBD1 as a possible D gene (5 bases). Germline CDR1 is MNHNS and CDR2 is SASEGT. This CDR3 is 14 amino acids long. The germline V and J ends were trimmed by 2 bases and 3 bases, with 8 bases remaining between them. The CDR3 coding sequence is TGTGCCAGCAGTGAACAGGGAAGTGGAAACACCATATATTTT. Translation: CASSEQGSGNTIYF.

This clone was picked up a small number of times. J is TRBJ2-7 and V is TRBV7-2; a weak D match, TRBD2 (5 bases). Looked up from germline, CDR1 is SGHTA and CDR2 is FQGNSA. Trimming took off 2 bases at V and 1 base at J, with 9 bases between the two ends. The CDR3 length is 14 residues. CDR3 coding DNA: TGTGCCAGCAGCTTAATGTCGGGGTCCTACGAGCAGTACTTC. This encodes CASSLMSGSYEQYF.

This chain connects TRBV4-1 to TRBJ1-1; TRBD1 aligns across 9 bases. V was clipped by 5 bases and J by 6 bases; unmatched bases: 10. Per germline, CDR1 MGHRA and CDR2 YSYEKL. The CDR3 sequence is 15 residues long. CDR3 nucleotide sequence: TGCGCCAGCAGCATAGACGACAGGGGGACTTCTGAAGCTTTCTTT. Its protein product is CASSIDDRGTSEAFF.

V gene TRBV19 combines with J gene TRBJ2-1; 9 bases are a match to TRBD2. Germline loops: CDR1 LNHDA, CDR2 SQIVND (reference sequence). This CDR3 has 15 amino acids. Unmatched junction bases numbered 5, after V lost 3 bases and J lost 5 bases. The CDR3 protein is CASSIASGTDNEQFF. The CDR3 DNA reads as TGTGCCAGTAGTATTGCTAGCGGGACAGACAATGAGCAGTTCTTC.

The chain uses TRBV27 and TRBJ1-2; D is unclear. Per the germline V gene, CDR1 is MNHEY and CDR2 is SMNVEV (reference sequence). V shed 4 bases and J shed 7 bases, with 19 bases lying between them. This CDR3 spans 15 amino acids. CDR3 DNA sequence: TGTGCCAGCAGTTCCTATGGTGGTCCCGCTAGTGGCTACACCTTC. Translating gives CASSSYGGPASGYTF.

The chain uses TRBV30 and TRBJ1-4; 11 nucleotides match TRBD1. Looked up from germline, CDR1 is GTSNPN and CDR2 is SVGIG (reference sequence). The CDR3 consists of 14 residues. Losses at the gene ends were 3 bases for V and 11 bases for J; bases not matched to a gene: 8. The CDR3 spells CAWSRTGGLAKLFF. The CDR3 DNA sequence: TGTGCCTGGAGCCGGACAGGGGGCTTGGCGAAACTGTTTTTT.

As regards this clone: The sample carries other DNA sequences with the same CDR3. The CDR3 DNA follows: TGTGCCAGCACCCGAGATTATGGCTACACCTTC. Its translation is CASTRDYGYTF. The rearrangement joins TRBV6-6 to TRBJ1-2, with D uncertain. This CDR3 has 11 amino acids. Germline CDR1 is MNHNY and CDR2 is SVGAGI (reference sequence). V shed 7 bases and J shed 5 bases, with 8 bases lying between them.

The chain uses TRBV5-1 and TRBJ1-1, with a possible D match to TRBD1 (6 bases). The CDR3 runs 14 residues. V was cut by 0 bases and J by 11 bases, with 17 bases left in between. Germline lookup yields CDR1 SGHRS and CDR2 YFSETQ. The CDR3 region has the DNA TGCGCCAGCAGCTTGGACTTCCGAGGGGGAGAGGCTTTCTTT. Protein product: CASSLDFRGGEAFF.

The chain couples TRBV7-9 to TRBJ2-7; tentative D call: TRBD2 (6 bases). Germline V CDR1 and CDR2: SEHNR, FQNEAQ (reference sequence). CDR3 size: 14 residues. The germline V and J ends were trimmed by 8 bases and 7 bases, with 21 bases remaining between them. CDR3 bases: TGTGCCAGCGGCCCCGGGAGAGGGCCTGAGGAGCAGTACTTC. Its protein product is CASGPGRGPEEQYF.

The chain combines TRBV11-2 with TRBJ1-5; 8 bases are a match to TRBD1. The CDR3 sequence is 18 residues long. The V and J ends lost 4 bases and 4 bases, in that order; junction bases with no gene match: 15. Per the germline V gene, CDR1 is SGHAT and CDR2 is FQNNGV. The CDR3 bases are TGTGCCAGCAGCTCCAAGGACAGGGATAGGACTATGAATCAGCCCCAGCATTTT. Translation: CASSSKDRDRTMNQPQHF.

The chain couples TRBV11-2 to TRBJ1-5; no reliable D call. Trimming stripped 4 bases from V and 0 bases from J, with 10 bases between. The CDR3 is made up of 15 amino acids. Germline-derived CDR1 and CDR2 are SGHAT and FQNNGV. The CDR3 coding sequence is TGTGCCAGCAGCTCGGCAACGGGTAGCAATCAGCCCCAGCATTTT. This codes for CASSSATGSNQPQHF. Using reference TRBV11-2 and TRBJ1-5 for the parts outside the CDR3, the full variable domain is EAGVAQSPRYKIIEKRQSVAFWCNPISGHATLYWYQQILGQGPKLLIQFQNNGVVDDSQLPKDRFSAERLKGVDSTLKIQPAKLEDSAVYLCASSSATGSNQPQHFGDGTRLSIL.

The V gene is TRBV19, the J gene TRBJ2-1, with 8 bases that match TRBD2. This CDR3 comprises 15 residues. With V trimmed by 3 bases and J by 9 bases, 10 bases remained unmatched. Germline CDR1 is LNHDA and CDR2 is SQIVND (reference sequence). Here the CDR3 DNA reads TGTGCCAGTAGTATCCTCCCGAGCGGGAGTACTGAGCAGTTCTTC. Translated: CASSILPSGSTEQFF. Looking up the rest from reference TRBV19 and TRBJ2-1 gives the full variable domain: DGGITQSPKYLFRKEGQNVTLSCEQNLNHDAMYWYRQDPGQGLRLIYYSQIVNDFQKGDIAEGYSVSREKKESFPLTVTSAQKNPTAFYLCASSILPSGSTEQFFGPGTRLTVL.

This clone has more than one count but fewer than ten. The chain carries TRBV14 and TRBJ2-3; 9 bases agree with TRBD2. The CDR3 sequence is 16 residues long. Germline-derived CDR1 and CDR2 are SGHDN and FVKESK. With V trimmed by 1 base and J by 3 bases, 5 bases remained unmatched. Here the CDR3 reads CASSQVASGKTDTQYF. CDR3 sequence (DNA): TGTGCCAGCAGCCAAGTCGCTAGCGGGAAAACAGATACGCAGTATTTT.